This T cell receptor beta chain was recorded in a study of T-cell reconstitution after alpha-beta-depleted transplantation in children. CDR1 is SGHTA, CDR2 FQGNSA, per germline. The CDR3 consists of 16 residues. V was trimmed by 5 bases and J by 1 base, leaving 17 bases between them. Unique molecular identifiers featured in how the TCRbeta library was prepared. One entry per CDR3 protein, called by TCRdb with MiXCR from the PCR reads. The repertoire holds about 200,000 distinct CDR3 sequences, under 20% seen once, with 43% in the top ten. The TCR sequence derives from a male patient aged 2-15 years who had a stem cell transplant for acute lymphoblastic leukemia, so the T cells may come from the graft donor. The chain employs TRBV7-2 and TRBJ2-5; possibly TRBD1 or TRBD2 for D (5 bases each). Sample: PBMCs, mostly from graft donor cells, taken 360 days after TCRalphabeta/CD19-depleted stem cell transplant. The CDR3 DNA sequence: TGTGCCAGCAGCCAAACCGGGACCCTATTCCAAGAGACCCAGTACTTC. This translates into CASSQTGTLFQETQYF.